This section outlines one T cell receptor (beta chain) sequence together with its context. The CDR3 is 13 amino acids. V was cut by 5 bases and J by 0 bases, with 7 bases left in between. The germline V gene has CDR1 SEHNR and CDR2 FQNEAQ (reference sequence). Genomic DNA (from each subset) was split evenly across several immunoSEQ plates. Sequenced by immunoSEQ multiplex PCR; TCRdb stores in-frame clones only, minus some. Here the sample spans under 850,000 clones, 90% to 95% being singletons. The data stem from a study of shared clonotypes between healthy human individuals. Naivety among CD8 cells was defined by CD45RO negativity and positive CCR7 selection, thereby excluding terminally differentiated effector memory CD45RA+ cells.

This receptor was taken from a man aged 30 to 45 in good health. The sample consisted of naive CD8+ T cells sorted from blood. The rearrangement uses TRBV7-9 and TRBJ2-5; tentatively, D is TRBD2 (5 bases). CDR3 protein: CASSPGYQETQYF. The CDR3 DNA sequence: TGTGCCAGCAGCCCGGGGTACCAAGAGACCCAGTACTTC.